This T cell receptor beta chain is drawn from a study of radiotherapy plus CTLA-4 blockade in lung cancer. Findings and limits, study-wide: An expansion of tumor-derived TCR clones occurred in blood after radiotherapy plus ipilimumab.

The method was immunoSEQ multiplex PCR; TCRdb's version includes in-frame clones alone and lacks a portion of them. Here the sample spans tens of thousands of clones, around 73% being singletons. Alongside CTLA-4 blockade with ipilimumab, patients with chemo-refractory metastatic non-small-cell lung cancer received focal radiation. Points on this clone: Its target is not known.

The V gene lost 2 bases and the J gene lost 1 base, with 8 bases spanning the gap. This CDR3 spans 14 amino acids. CDR1 is MDHEN, CDR2 SYDVKM, per germline. The specimen comprised peripheral blood, sampled from a patient treated with radiotherapy plus ipilimumab. This TCR derives from a human donor with non-small cell lung cancer who had stable disease on radiotherapy plus ipilimumab. The chain carries TRBV28 and TRBJ1-1; no firm D call. CDR3 DNA: TGTGCCAGCAGTTTAGTACTGGGGAACACTGAAGCTTTCTTT. It codes for CASSLVLGNTEAFF.